What follows describes a single T cell receptor beta chain. The antigen is undetermined. The CDR3 spans 16 residues. The data stem from a study of cytomegalovirus exposure and HLA in healthy donors. Findings and caveats of the study: Later, an analysis found that common viral pathogens appeared to be linked with several of the most significant clusters. Most of the CMV-associated TCR beta chains (in a later analysis) appeared to be HLA-restricted.

The PCR had 60 Vbeta and 13 Jbeta primers. The assay was immunoSEQ multiplex PCR, and TCRdb's table has in-frame clones only and misses some. The sample records 110,000 or so clones, less than 80% being singletons. The sequence was collected from a woman aged 50 to 60 in good health and CMV-seropositive. Sample: PBMCs. The V call is TRBV1, the J call TRBJ2-1; TRBD2 is the table's D call and was not checked against the DNA. TRBV1 is a documented pseudogene. DNA for the CDR3: TGCACCAGCAGCCCCCTTAGCGGAGGGAGCTACAATGAGCAGTTCTTC. It translates to CTSSPLSGGSYNEQFF.